Listed below are T cell receptor beta chains from one sample, sequenced in a study of low-dose radiotherapy and immunotherapy resistance in tumors. A single record per CDR3 protein comes from TCRdb applying MiXCR to the reads. The table lists approximately 91,000 distinct CDR3 sequences, about 20% of them singletons, with more than 10% in the top ten. Sequenced here: PBMCs, sampled after low-dose radiotherapy plus immunotherapy. The receptors come from a female donor with ovarian cancer. CDR3s include the opening cysteine and the closing phenylalanine or tryptophan. A D gene is named only where the DNA matches it firmly. For some rows the clone size is stated as once, few or many, or as a class when expanded; others skip it.

TRBJ2-7 NA NA TRBV12-3/TRBV12-4 CASRQGGTKIYEQYF TGTGCCAGCCGCCAAGGGGGGACTAAGATCTACGAGCAGTACTTC
TRBJ1-1 NA many TRBV6-2/TRBV6-3 CASSPLRSEAFF TGTGCCAGCAGTCCGCTGCGGTCTGAAGCTTTCTTT
TRBJ2-3 TRBD2 NA TRBV19 CASSTPLAGVVTDTQYF TGTGCCAGTAGCACCCCCCTAGCGGGAGTAGTCACAGATACGCAGTATTTT
TRBJ2-1 NA many TRBV11-3 CASSLGGTLSYNEQFF TGTGCCAGCAGCTTAGGCGGGACTCTCTCCTACAATGAGCAGTTCTTC
TRBJ1-2 NA many TRBV12-3/TRBV12-4 CASSPKANYGYTF TGTGCCAGCAGCCCGAAAGCTAACTATGGCTACACCTTC
TRBJ1-6 NA many TRBV2 CASSEALGPGRLNSPLHF TGTGCCAGCAGTGAAGCGCTTGGTCCTGGACGGCTAAATTCACCCCTCCACTTT
TRBJ2-2 NA many TRBV30 CAWSDTGELFF TGTGCCTGGAGCGATACCGGGGAGCTGTTTTTT
TRBJ2-1 NA many TRBV7-6 CASSLDLTEYNEQFF TGTGCCAGCAGCTTAGACCTTACCGAGTACAATGAGCAGTTCTTC
TRBJ2-7 NA many TRBV20-1 CSARRGYEQYF TGCAGTGCTAGACGGGGCTACGAGCAGTACTTC
TRBJ2-3 TRBD2 many TRBV19 CASGGRGGHLDTQYF TGTGCCAGCGGGGGGCGGGGGGGCCATCTAGATACGCAGTATTTT
TRBJ2-5 TRBD2 NA TRBV15 CAIGLAGGPGETQYF TGTGCCATAGGACTAGCGGGGGGGCCCGGAGAGACCCAGTACTTC
TRBJ2-2 NA NA TRBV5-5 CASSVTDLPLNTGELFF TGTGCCAGCAGCGTTACGGACCTCCCTCTGAACACCGGGGAGCTGTTTTTT
TRBJ2-3 NA few TRBV5-1 CASSSSSTSTDTQYF TGCGCCAGCAGCTCTTCTAGCACTAGCACAGATACGCAGTATTTT
TRBJ2-1 NA many TRBV24-1 CATSDPDPRGYNEQFF TGTGCCACCAGTGATCCAGACCCTCGGGGCTACAATGAGCAGTTCTTC
TRBJ1-1 TRBD1 many TRBV29-1 CSGEPGQGKTEAFF TGCAGCGGTGAACCGGGACAGGGGAAAACTGAAGCTTTCTTT
TRBJ2-4 NA NA TRBV19 CASSTPSIAKNIQYF TGTGCCAGTAGTACTCCTTCCATAGCCAAAAACATTCAGTACTTC
TRBJ2-5 NA many TRBV18 CASSPARGYQETQYF TGTGCCAGCTCTCCCGCCCGGGGGTACCAAGAGACCCAGTACTTC
TRBJ2-4 NA many TRBV4-1 CASSQDPSTSWDKNIQYF TGCGCCAGCAGCCAAGATCCTTCGACTAGTTGGGACAAAAACATTCAGTACTTC
TRBJ2-7 TRBD2 NA TRBV6-6 CASSYSSGSGAEQYF TGTGCCAGCAGTTACTCTAGCGGGAGCGGCGCCGAGCAGTACTTC
TRBJ2-7 NA many TRBV28 CASSPMGLAFSQQYF TGTGCCAGCAGCCCCATGGGGCTAGCGTTCTCTCAGCAGTACTTC
TRBJ1-4 NA many TRBV18 CASSPQGPGGEKLFF TGTGCCAGCTCACCACAAGGCCCCGGGGGCGAAAAACTGTTTTTT
TRBJ2-6 NA many TRBV5-5 CASSLYSSGANVLTF TGTGCCAGCAGCTTATACAGCTCTGGGGCCAACGTCCTGACTTTC
TRBJ2-1 NA many TRBV20-1 CSARSRVIDEQFF TGCAGTGCTAGAAGTAGGGTAATCGATGAGCAGTTCTTC
TRBJ1-3 TRBD1 many TRBV29-1 CSVEDRGPGNTIYF TGCAGCGTTGAGGACAGGGGGCCTGGAAACACCATATATTTT
TRBJ1-1 TRBD1 NA TRBV2 CASRGPTGALAEAFF TGTGCCAGCAGAGGACCGACAGGGGCTTTAGCTGAAGCTTTCTTT
TRBJ2-6 NA many TRBV24-1 CATSDFSSSGANVLTF TGTGCCACCAGTGATTTTTCCAGCTCTGGGGCCAACGTCCTGACTTTC
TRBJ2-6 TRBD1 many TRBV12-3/TRBV12-4 CASRRQGAGANVLTF TGTGCCAGCAGACGACAGGGCGCAGGGGCCAACGTCCTGACTTTC